The subject of this entry is one T cell receptor beta chain. The sample comes from a study of blood T cell repertoires in COVID-19. For the study at large: Sites across the United States, Italy and Spain contributed samples from acute and convalescent COVID-19. The analysed material was cDNA or gDNA that came from T cells, B-cell-depleted T cells, or PBMCs.

With 1 base removed from V and 5 bases from J, the gap between germline ends came to 14 bases. This CDR3 region has 15 residues. Germline V gene data show CDR1 as LGHNA and CDR2 as YSLEER. Original processing methods: Counts of nucleated cells, estimated from reference gene primer amplification, were obtained. The table came from immunoSEQ multiplex PCR; TCRdb's copy has only in-frame clones and leaves some out. That table furnishes V, J and clone size, whereas the DNA furnished D and trimming. The table lists around 290,000 clones, approximately 87% of them singletons, with 6.5% to 9.5% in the top ten.

V usage is TRBV4-3 and J usage is TRBJ1-2; D unclear. This sequence originates from a woman between 50 and 59 years old who had recovered from COVID-19. The specimen was peripheral blood. CDR3 sequence (DNA): TGCGCCAGCAGCCAAGGCACTGGAAGCGAATATGGCTACACCTTC. As protein: CASSQGTGSEYGYTF.